The text below deals with one T cell receptor (beta chain). The data originate from a study of blood T cell repertoires in COVID-19. On the study more broadly: The United States, Italy and Spain provided the acute and convalescent COVID-19 samples. The analysed material was cDNA or gDNA that came from T cells, B-cell-depleted T cells, or PBMCs.

The CDR3 runs 15 residues. The authors' processing: Researchers report that nucleated cell counts were estimated from reference gene primer amplification. Data came from immunoSEQ multiplex PCR; TCRdb stores just in-frame clones and leaves some out. Clone size and V and J calls were adopted from that table, with D and trimming inferred from the DNA. The top ten hold around 7% of the sample, which has about 190,000 clones, about nine tenths seen once. Sequenced sample: peripheral blood. J is TRBJ2-7 and V is TRBV21-1; the DNA was not compared with TRBD1, the D call given in the table. TRBV21-1 is a pseudogene segment. The receptor was derived from a man aged 40-50 years with acute or convalescent COVID-19. CDR3 sequence reads: CASSKGGTLLYEQYF. The CDR3 DNA reads TGTGCCAGCAGCAAAGGGGGGACACTGCTCTACGAGCAGTACTTC.